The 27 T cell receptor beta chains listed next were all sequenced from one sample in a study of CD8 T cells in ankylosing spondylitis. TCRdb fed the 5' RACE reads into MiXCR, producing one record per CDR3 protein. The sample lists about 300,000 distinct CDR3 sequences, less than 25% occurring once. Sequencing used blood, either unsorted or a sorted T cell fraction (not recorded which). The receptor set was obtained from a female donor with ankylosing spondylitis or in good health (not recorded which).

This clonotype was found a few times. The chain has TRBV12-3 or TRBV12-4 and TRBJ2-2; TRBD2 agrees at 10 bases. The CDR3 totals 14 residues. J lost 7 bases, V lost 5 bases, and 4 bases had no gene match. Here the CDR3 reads CASSPRLAGGELFF. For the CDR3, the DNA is TGTGCCAGCAGTCCGAGACTAGCGGGCGGGGAGCTGTTTTTT.

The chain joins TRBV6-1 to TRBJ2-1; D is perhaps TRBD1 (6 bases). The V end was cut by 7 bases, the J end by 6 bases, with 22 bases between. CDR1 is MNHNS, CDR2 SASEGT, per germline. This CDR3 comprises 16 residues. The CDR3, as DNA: TGTGCCAGCACCCGCACCGGGACATCAAATCCCAATGAGCAGTTCTTC. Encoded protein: CASTRTGTSNPNEQFF.

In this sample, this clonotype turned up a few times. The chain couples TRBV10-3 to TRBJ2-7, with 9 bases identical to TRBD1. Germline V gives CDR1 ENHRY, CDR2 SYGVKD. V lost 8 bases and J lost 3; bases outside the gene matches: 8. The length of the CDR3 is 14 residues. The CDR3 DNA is TGTGCCATCCGACCCGGGACAGGGAACTACGAGCAGTACTTC. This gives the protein CAIRPGTGNYEQYF.

Here the CDR3 reads CATSDGGSTYNEQFF. The DNA of the CDR3 is TGTGCCACCAGTGATGGGGGGTCTACCTACAATGAGCAGTTCTTC. V usage is TRBV24-1 and J usage is TRBJ2-1; tentative D call: TRBD2 (6 bases). V shed 3 bases and J shed 2 bases, with 10 bases lying between them. CDR3 size: 15 residues. Germline lookup yields CDR1 KGHDR and CDR2 SFDVKD.

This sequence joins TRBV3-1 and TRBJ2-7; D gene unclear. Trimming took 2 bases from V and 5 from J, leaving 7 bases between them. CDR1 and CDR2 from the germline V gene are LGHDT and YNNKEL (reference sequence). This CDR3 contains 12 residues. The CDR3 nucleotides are TGTGCCAGCAGCCAACTAGTTAACGAGCAGTACTTC. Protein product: CASSQLVNEQYF.

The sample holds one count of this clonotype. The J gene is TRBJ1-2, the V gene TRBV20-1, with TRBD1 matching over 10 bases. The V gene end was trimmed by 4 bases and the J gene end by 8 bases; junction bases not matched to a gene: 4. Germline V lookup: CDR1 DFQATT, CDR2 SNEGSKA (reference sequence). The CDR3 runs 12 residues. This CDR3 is CSANGQGDGYTF. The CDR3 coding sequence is TGCAGTGCTAACGGACAGGGGGACGGCTACACCTTC.

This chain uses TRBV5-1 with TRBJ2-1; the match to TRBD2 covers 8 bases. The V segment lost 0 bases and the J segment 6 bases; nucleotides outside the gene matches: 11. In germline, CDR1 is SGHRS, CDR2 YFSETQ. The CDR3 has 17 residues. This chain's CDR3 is CASSLVASGPPLNEQFF. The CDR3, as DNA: TGCGCCAGCAGCTTGGTGGCTAGCGGGCCGCCTCTCAATGAGCAGTTCTTC.

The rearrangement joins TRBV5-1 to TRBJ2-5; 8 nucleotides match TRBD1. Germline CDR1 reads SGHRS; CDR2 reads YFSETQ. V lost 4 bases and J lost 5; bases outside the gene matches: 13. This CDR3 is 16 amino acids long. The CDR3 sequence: CASSPQPTGDGETQYF. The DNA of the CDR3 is TGCGCCAGCAGCCCTCAACCGACAGGGGACGGGGAGACCCAGTACTTC.

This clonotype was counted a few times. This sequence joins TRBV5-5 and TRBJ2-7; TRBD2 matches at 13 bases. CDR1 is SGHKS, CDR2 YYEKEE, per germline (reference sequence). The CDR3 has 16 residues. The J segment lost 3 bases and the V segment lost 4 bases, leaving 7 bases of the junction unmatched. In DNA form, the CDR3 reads TGTGCCAGCAGCGGACTAGCGGGAGCCTATTACTACGAGCAGTACTTC. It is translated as CASSGLAGAYYYEQYF.

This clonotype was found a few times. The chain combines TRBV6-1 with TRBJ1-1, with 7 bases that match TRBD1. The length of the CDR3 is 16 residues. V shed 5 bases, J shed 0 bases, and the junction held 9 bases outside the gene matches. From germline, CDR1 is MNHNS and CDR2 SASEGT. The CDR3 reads CASSPAGTVMNTEAFF. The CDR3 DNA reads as TGTGCCAGCAGTCCAGCCGGGACAGTTATGAACACTGAAGCTTTCTTT.

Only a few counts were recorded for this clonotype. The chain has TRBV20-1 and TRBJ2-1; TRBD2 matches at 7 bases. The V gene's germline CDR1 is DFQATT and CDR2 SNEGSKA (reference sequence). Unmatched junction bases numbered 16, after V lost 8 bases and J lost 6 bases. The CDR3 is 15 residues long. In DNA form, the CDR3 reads TGCAGTACCGTAAGCGGGGCCGGTTACTTCAATGAGCAGTTCTTC. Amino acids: CSTVSGAGYFNEQFF.

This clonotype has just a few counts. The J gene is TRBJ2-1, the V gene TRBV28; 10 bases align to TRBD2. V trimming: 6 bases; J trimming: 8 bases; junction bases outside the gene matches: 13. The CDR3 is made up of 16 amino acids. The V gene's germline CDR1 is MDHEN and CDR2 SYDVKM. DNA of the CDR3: TGTGCCAGCAGCACCCTAGGGCTAGCGGGAGACCATGAGCAGTTCTTC. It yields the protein CASSTLGLAGDHEQFF.

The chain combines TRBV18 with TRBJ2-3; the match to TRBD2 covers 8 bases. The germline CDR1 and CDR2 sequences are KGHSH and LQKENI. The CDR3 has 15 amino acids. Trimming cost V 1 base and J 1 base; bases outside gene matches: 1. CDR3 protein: CASSPQAGGTDTQYF. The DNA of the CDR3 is TGTGCCAGCTCACCACAAGCGGGAGGCACAGATACGCAGTATTTT.

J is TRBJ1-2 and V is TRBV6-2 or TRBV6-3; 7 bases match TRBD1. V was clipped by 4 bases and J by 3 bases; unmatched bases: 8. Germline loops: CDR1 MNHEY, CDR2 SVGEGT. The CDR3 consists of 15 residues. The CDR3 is CASSSPSGTDYGYTF. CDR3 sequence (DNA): TGTGCCAGCAGTTCTCCCTCCGGGACAGACTATGGCTACACCTTC.

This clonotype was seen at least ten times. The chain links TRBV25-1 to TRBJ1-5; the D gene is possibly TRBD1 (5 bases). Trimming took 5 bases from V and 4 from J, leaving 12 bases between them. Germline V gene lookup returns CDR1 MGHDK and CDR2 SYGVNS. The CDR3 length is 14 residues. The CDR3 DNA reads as TGTGCCAGCAGTACTCTGGCAGGGAATCAGCCCCAGCATTTT. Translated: CASSTLAGNQPQHF.

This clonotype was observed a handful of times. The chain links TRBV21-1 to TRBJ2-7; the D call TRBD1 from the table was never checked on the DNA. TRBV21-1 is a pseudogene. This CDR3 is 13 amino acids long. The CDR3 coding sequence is TGTGCCACCCTGAGGGACAGCTCCTACGAGCAGTACTTC. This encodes CATLRDSSYEQYF.

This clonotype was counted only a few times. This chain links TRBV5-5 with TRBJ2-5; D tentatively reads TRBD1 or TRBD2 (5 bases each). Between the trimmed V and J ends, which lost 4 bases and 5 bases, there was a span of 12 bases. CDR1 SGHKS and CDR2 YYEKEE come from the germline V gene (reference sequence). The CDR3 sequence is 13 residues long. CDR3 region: CASSGTQGETQYF. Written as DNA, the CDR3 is TGTGCCAGCAGCGGGACCCAAGGGGAGACCCAGTACTTC.

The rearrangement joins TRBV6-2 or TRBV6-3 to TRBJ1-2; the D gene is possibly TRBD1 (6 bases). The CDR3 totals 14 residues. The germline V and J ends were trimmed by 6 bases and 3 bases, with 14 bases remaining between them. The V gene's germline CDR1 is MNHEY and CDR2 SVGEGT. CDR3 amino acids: CASSSRGADYGYTF. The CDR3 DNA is TGTGCCAGCAGCTCCCGGGGGGCTGACTATGGCTACACCTTC.

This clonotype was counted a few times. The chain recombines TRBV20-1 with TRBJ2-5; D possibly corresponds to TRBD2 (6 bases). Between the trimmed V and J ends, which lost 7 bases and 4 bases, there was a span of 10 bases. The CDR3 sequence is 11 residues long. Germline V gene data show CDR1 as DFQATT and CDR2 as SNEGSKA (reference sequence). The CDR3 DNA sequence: TGCAGTGTTCTCGGGGGAGAGACCCAGTACTTC. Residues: CSVLGGETQYF.

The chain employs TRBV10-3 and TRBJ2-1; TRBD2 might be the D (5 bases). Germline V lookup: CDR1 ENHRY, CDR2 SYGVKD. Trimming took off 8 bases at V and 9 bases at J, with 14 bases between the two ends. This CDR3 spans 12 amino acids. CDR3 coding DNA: TGTGCCATCCAAGAGGGATTCGGTGAGCAGTTCTTC. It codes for CAIQEGFGEQFF.

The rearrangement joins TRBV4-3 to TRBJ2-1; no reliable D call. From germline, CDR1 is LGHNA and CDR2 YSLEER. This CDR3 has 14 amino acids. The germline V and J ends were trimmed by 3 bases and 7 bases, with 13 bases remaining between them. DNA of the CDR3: TGCGCCAGCAGCCAGAGGAGAGTTTCGAATGAGCAGTTCTTC. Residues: CASSQRRVSNEQFF.

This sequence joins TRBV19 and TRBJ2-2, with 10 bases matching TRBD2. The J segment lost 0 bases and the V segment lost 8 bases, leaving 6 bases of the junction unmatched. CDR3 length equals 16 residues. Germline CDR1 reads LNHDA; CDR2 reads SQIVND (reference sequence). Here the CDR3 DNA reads TGTGCCAGTGGGAGCGGGAGGGACGCGAACACCGGGGAGCTGTTTTTT. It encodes CASGSGRDANTGELFF.

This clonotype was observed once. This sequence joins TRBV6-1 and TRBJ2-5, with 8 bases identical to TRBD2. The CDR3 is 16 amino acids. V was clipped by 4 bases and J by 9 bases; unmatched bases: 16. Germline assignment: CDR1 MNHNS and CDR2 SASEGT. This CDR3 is CASSGAGVGGGSAQYF. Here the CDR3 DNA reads TGTGCCAGCAGTGGAGCGGGAGTCGGGGGTGGTAGTGCCCAGTACTTC.

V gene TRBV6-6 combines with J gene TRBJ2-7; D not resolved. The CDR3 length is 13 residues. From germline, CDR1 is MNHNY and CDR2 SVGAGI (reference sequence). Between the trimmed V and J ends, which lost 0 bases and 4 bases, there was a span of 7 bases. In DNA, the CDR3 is TGTGCCAGCAGTTACTCCCAAGTTTACGAGCAGTACTTC. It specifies CASSYSQVYEQYF.

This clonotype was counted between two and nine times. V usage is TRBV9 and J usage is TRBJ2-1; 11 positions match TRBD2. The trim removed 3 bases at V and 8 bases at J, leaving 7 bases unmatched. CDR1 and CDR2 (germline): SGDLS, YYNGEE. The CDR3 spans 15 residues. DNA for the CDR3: TGTGCCAGCAGCGCCACTAGCGGGAGCCCCCATGAGCAGTTCTTC. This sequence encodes CASSATSGSPHEQFF.

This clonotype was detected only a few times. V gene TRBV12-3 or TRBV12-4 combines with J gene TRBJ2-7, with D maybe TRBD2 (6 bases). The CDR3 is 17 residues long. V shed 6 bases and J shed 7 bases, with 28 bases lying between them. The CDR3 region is CASSRGPFVSGREEQYF. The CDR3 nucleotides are TGTGCCAGCAGCCGGGGACCGTTTGTAAGCGGCCGGGAGGAGCAGTACTTC.

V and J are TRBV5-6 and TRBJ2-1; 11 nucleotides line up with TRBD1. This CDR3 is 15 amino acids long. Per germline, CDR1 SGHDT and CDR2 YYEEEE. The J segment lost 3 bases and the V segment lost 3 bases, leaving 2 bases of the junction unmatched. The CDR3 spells CASSWGTGGYNEQFF. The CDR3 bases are TGTGCCAGCAGCTGGGGGACAGGGGGCTACAATGAGCAGTTCTTC.